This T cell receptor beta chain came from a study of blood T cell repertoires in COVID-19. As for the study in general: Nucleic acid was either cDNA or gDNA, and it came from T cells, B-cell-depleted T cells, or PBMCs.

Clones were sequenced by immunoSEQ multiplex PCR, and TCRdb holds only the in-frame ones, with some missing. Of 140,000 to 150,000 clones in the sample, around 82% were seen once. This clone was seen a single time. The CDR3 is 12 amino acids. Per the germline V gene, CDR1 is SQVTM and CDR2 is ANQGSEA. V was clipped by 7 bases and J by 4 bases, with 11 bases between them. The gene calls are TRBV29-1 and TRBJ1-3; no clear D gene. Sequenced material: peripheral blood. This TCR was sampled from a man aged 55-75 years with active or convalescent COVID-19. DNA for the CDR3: TGCAGCGCCGAGGAGGACGGAAACACCATATATTTT. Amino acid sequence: CSAEEDGNTIYF.